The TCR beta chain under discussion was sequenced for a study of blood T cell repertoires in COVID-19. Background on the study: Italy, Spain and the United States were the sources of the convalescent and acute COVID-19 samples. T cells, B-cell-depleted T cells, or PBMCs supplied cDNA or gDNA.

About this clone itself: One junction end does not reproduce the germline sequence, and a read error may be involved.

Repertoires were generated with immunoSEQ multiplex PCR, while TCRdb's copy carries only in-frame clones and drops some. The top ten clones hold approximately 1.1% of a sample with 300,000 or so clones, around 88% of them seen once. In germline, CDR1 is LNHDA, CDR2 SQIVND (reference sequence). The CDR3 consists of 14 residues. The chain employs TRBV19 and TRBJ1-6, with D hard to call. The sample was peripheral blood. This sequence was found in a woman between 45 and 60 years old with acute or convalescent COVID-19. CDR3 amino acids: CASSVGSDNSPLHF. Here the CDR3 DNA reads TGTGCCAGTAGTGTGGGCTCCGATAATTCACCCCTCCACTTT. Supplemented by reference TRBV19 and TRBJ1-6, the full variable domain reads DGGITQSPKYLFRKEGQNVTLSCEQNLNHDAMYWYRQDPGQGLRLIYYSQIVNDFQKGDIAEGYSVSREKKESFPLTVTSAQKNPTAFYLCASSVGSDNSPLHFGNGTRLTVT.